This T cell receptor beta chain derives from a study of blood T cell repertoires in COVID-19. Looking at the study overall: The United States, Italy and Spain were the sources of the acute and convalescent COVID-19 samples.

The length of the CDR3 is 14 residues. V lost 9 bases, J lost 5 bases, and 16 bases lay in between. Germline V gene data show CDR1 as LNHDA and CDR2 as SQIVND (reference sequence). Profiled with immunoSEQ multiplex PCR; TCRdb holds only in-frame clones, not every one. This sample has nearly 300,000 clones, with 84% found just once. The sequence came from a human donor with COVID-19, enrolled during active disease. The donor label of this sample is uncertain. The sequenced sample consisted of peripheral blood. The J gene is TRBJ2-2, the V gene TRBV19, with a weak D call TRBD1 (5 bases). The CDR3: CASDQGRRTGELFF. As DNA, the CDR3 is TGTGCCAGCGACCAGGGTCGTCGGACCGGGGAGCTGTTTTTT.